These 25 T cell receptor beta chains originate from one sample sequenced in a study of CD8 T cells in ankylosing spondylitis. Findings and limits, study-wide: In ankylosing spondylitis blood, a motif of roughly 8 highly homologous TCR beta variants appeared characteristic.

These receptors are not linked to any known antigen. MiXCR was run by TCRdb on the 5' RACE reads, yielding one entry per CDR3 protein. Of 500,000 to 550,000 distinct CDR3 sequences listed, about 13% are singletons. Sequenced sample: blood, either unsorted or a sorted T cell fraction (not recorded which). The receptor source for this set is a male donor with ankylosing spondylitis.

There are many counts of this clonotype. The chain uses TRBV20-1 and TRBJ2-7; D is unclear. CDR1 and CDR2 (germline): DFQATT, SNEGSKA (reference sequence). Between the trimmed V and J ends, which lost 5 bases and 4 bases, there was a span of 9 bases. The CDR3 runs to 11 residues. The CDR3 region has the DNA TGCAGTGCTCGAGGCGGTTACGAGCAGTACTTC. As protein: CSARGGYEQYF.

This clonotype has just a few counts. V is TRBV11-2 and J is TRBJ2-5; no definite D call. Trimming cost V 2 bases and J 1 base, with 8 bases left between them. Germline CDR1 and CDR2: SGHAT and FQNNGV. This CDR3 spans 14 amino acids. The CDR3 here is CASSLLDFQETQYF. The CDR3 DNA reads TGTGCCAGCAGCTTATTAGACTTCCAAGAGACCCAGTACTTC. The full variable domain, rest sourced from reference TRBV11-2 and TRBJ2-5, is EAGVAQSPRYKIIEKRQSVAFWCNPISGHATLYWYQQILGQGPKLLIQFQNNGVVDDSQLPKDRFSAERLKGVDSTLKIQPAKLEDSAVYLCASSLLDFQETQYFGPGTRLLVL.

The gene calls are TRBV7-8 and TRBJ1-2, with D uncertain. V was pared by 5 bases and J by 3 bases, with 13 bases between. The CDR3 runs to 14 residues. Per the germline V gene, CDR1 is SGHVS and CDR2 is FQNEAQ. The CDR3 sequence: CASSKAALDYGYTF. In DNA form, the CDR3 reads TGTGCCAGCAGCAAGGCAGCGCTCGACTATGGCTACACCTTC.

This clonotype was seen repeatedly, ten times or more. J is TRBJ2-1 and V is TRBV5-1; the D is unclear. V lost 0 bases and J lost 0, with 7 bases in between. There are 15 residues in the CDR3. Germline CDR1 is SGHRS and CDR2 is YFSETQ. CDR3 protein: CASSLGRPSYNEQFF. DNA of the CDR3: TGCGCCAGCAGCTTGGGGCGACCCTCCTACAATGAGCAGTTCTTC.

The CDR3 here is CATSKRGAGANVLTF. The DNA of the CDR3 is TGTGCCACCAGCAAAAGGGGCGCTGGGGCCAACGTCCTGACTTTC. V is TRBV15 and J is TRBJ2-6, with TRBD1 as a possible D gene (5 bases). Germline V lookup: CDR1 LNHNV, CDR2 YYDKDF (reference sequence). The CDR3 is 15 amino acids. V gave up 4 bases and J gave up 2 bases, with 9 bases separating them.

The CDR3 nucleotides are TGCGCCAGCAGCTCCGTGGTAGCGGTAACCGGGGAGCTGTTTTTT. Translation gives CASSSVVAVTGELFF. V is TRBV5-1 and J is TRBJ2-2; D may be TRBD2 (6 bases). Germline V lookup: CDR1 SGHRS, CDR2 YFSETQ. The CDR3 runs to 15 residues. Trimming took 3 bases from V and 5 from J, leaving 14 bases between them.

This clonotype has more than one count but fewer than ten. The rearrangement uses TRBV12-3 or TRBV12-4 and TRBJ2-1; 10 bases line up with TRBD1. The ends lost 7 bases at V and 4 bases at J; junction bases unmatched: 7. This CDR3 contains 15 residues. The CDR3 here is CASNLRDRGYNEQFF. The CDR3 nucleotides read TGTGCCAGCAACCTCCGGGACAGGGGTTACAATGAGCAGTTCTTC.

The sample holds many counts of this clonotype. The gene calls are TRBV7-6 and TRBJ2-3; 10 nucleotides line up with TRBD2. The junction had 13 bases not matched to a gene; V was cut back by 7 bases and J by 0 bases. This CDR3 region has 18 residues. The germline V gene has CDR1 SGHVS and CDR2 FNYEAQ. In DNA, the CDR3 is TGTGCCAGCAAGGACGGGCTAGCGGGGGAAATTAGCACAGATACGCAGTATTTT. It codes for CASKDGLAGEISTDTQYF.

This clonotype showed up just a few times. CDR3 region: CASTIVGGANNEQFF. CDR3 DNA: TGTGCCAGCACCATAGTTGGCGGCGCGAACAATGAGCAGTTCTTC. V usage is TRBV12-3 or TRBV12-4 and J usage is TRBJ2-1; D is undetermined. The CDR3 length is 15 residues. Trimming left V 7 bases short and J 5 bases short, with 18 bases between.

Notes on this clonotype: A read error is possible here, since a much larger clone lies one base away. The chain uses TRBV7-2 and TRBJ2-1; no reliable D call. Trimming took 4 bases from V and 7 from J, leaving 8 bases between them. The CDR3 covers 12 residues. From germline, CDR1 is SGHTA and CDR2 FQGNSA. The CDR3 loop reads CTSSYSANEQFF. For the CDR3, the DNA is TGTACCAGCAGCTACTCCGCAAATGAGCAGTTCTTC. The full variable domain, with the rest looked up from reference TRBV7-2 and TRBJ2-1, is GAGVSQSPSNKVTEKGKDVELRCDPISGHTALYWYRQSLGQGLEFLIYFQGNSAPDKSGLPSDRFSAERTGGSVSTLTIQRTQQEDSAVYLCTSSYSANEQFFGPGTRLTVL.

The chain recombines TRBV5-1 with TRBJ2-5; no reliable D call. Germline CDR1 reads SGHRS; CDR2 reads YFSETQ. The V gene lost 3 bases and the J gene lost 5 bases, with 17 bases spanning the gap. The CDR3 length is 15 residues. In DNA form, the CDR3 reads TGCGCCAGCAGCTCCGGCAGGCGCCAAGGGGAGACCCAGTACTTC. This encodes CASSSGRRQGETQYF.

The rearrangement uses TRBV20-1 and TRBJ2-1; a weak D match, TRBD2 (5 bases). This CDR3 is built from 15 residues. Trimming took off 3 bases at V and 2 bases at J, with 14 bases between the two ends. CDR1 is DFQATT, CDR2 SNEGSKA, per germline (reference sequence). CDR3: CSARDSALPYNEQFF. The CDR3 coding sequence is TGCAGTGCTAGGGATAGCGCCCTGCCCTACAATGAGCAGTTCTTC.

In its sample, this clonotype was seen a few times. The chain carries TRBV27 and TRBJ1-1; D gene unclear. The CDR3 consists of 14 residues. Trimming removed 5 bases at V and 1 base at J, with 11 bases between. Germline CDR1 MNHEY, CDR2 SMNVEV (reference sequence). The CDR3 bases are TGTGCCAGCAGTCCATTGTACGGGAACACTGAAGCTTTCTTT. The encoded protein is CASSPLYGNTEAFF.

This clonotype was seen a few times. J is TRBJ2-1 and V is TRBV15; the match to TRBD2 covers 14 bases. This CDR3 is built from 18 residues. Germline CDR1 and CDR2: LNHNV and YYDKDF (reference sequence). The ends lost 3 bases at V and 6 bases at J; junction bases unmatched: 10. This CDR3 reads CATSSLGLAGALGNEQFF. For the CDR3, the DNA is TGTGCCACCAGCAGCCTGGGACTAGCGGGAGCCCTCGGCAATGAGCAGTTCTTC. Full variable domain (missing parts from reference TRBV15 and TRBJ2-1): DAMVIQNPRYQVTQFGKPVTLSCSQTLNHNVMYWYQQKSSQAPKLLFHYYDKDFNNEADTPDNFQSRRPNTSFCFLDIRSPGLGDTAMYLCATSSLGLAGALGNEQFFGPGTRLTVL.

This clonotype was counted between two and nine times. V gene TRBV12-3 or TRBV12-4 combines with J gene TRBJ1-1; D is unclear. The CDR3 has 13 amino acids. The V gene lost 10 bases and the J gene lost 0 bases, with 12 bases spanning the gap. CDR3 residues: CATSYGMNTEAFF. In DNA form, the CDR3 reads TGTGCCACCTCCTACGGGATGAACACTGAAGCTTTCTTT.

The rearrangement links TRBV6-1 to TRBJ2-3; D unresolved. The CDR3 is 14 amino acids. The ends were cut back, 5 bases at V and 4 bases at J, with 13 bases in the middle. Germline values: CDR1 MNHNS, CDR2 SASEGT. The CDR3 DNA is TGTGCCAGCAGTACCCCCTGGTTGGCAGATACGCAGTATTTT. The encoded protein is CASSTPWLADTQYF.

This chain's CDR3 is CASSLDQVDTEAFF. The CDR3 nucleotides are TGCGCCAGCAGCTTGGACCAGGTGGACACTGAAGCTTTCTTT. The V gene is TRBV5-1, the J gene TRBJ1-1; D is unclear. Germline V CDR1 and CDR2: SGHRS, YFSETQ. Trimming removed 0 bases at V and 3 bases at J, with 9 bases between. The CDR3 is 14 residues long.

This clonotype turned up a few times. The V and J genes are TRBV7-9 and TRBJ1-2; unclear D gene. CDR3 size: 14 residues. The germline CDR1 and CDR2 sequences are SEHNR and FQNEAQ (reference sequence). With 6 bases removed from V and 4 bases from J, the gap between germline ends came to 15 bases. The CDR3: CASSLLDTFYGYTF. The DNA for the CDR3 is TGTGCCAGCAGTCTACTCGACACGTTCTATGGCTACACCTTC.

In this sample, this clonotype turned up a few times. The CDR3 DNA sequence: TGCAGTGCCCGGGCAGTAAGCTCCTATAATTCACCCCTCCACTTT. Its translation is CSARAVSSYNSPLHF. V and J are TRBV20-1 and TRBJ1-6; unclear D gene. V lost 6 bases and J 0 bases, leaving 12 bases between the germline ends. The CDR3 length is 15 residues. Germline values: CDR1 DFQATT, CDR2 SNEGSKA (reference sequence).

The V call is TRBV12-3 or TRBV12-4, the J call TRBJ2-2; D remains unclear. The CDR3 loop spans 14 amino acids. Trimming removed 3 bases at V and 3 bases at J, with 8 bases between. The DNA for the CDR3 is TGTGCCAGCAGTTTTGTAGGGTACACCGGGGAGCTGTTTTTT. Its translation is CASSFVGYTGELFF.

This clonotype was observed a few times. This chain links TRBV12-3 or TRBV12-4 with TRBJ2-1; the match to TRBD1 covers 8 bases. J gave up 5 bases and V 5 bases, and 11 bases lay outside the gene matches. The length of the CDR3 is 16 residues. As DNA, the CDR3 is TGTGCCAGCAGTCACCGACTGACAGGGGTAAACAATGAGCAGTTCTTC. This codes for CASSHRLTGVNNEQFF.

This chain uses TRBV30 with TRBJ2-7; tentative D call: TRBD1 (5 bases). The CDR3 is 14 amino acids. Between the trimmed V and J ends, which lost 5 bases and 0 bases, there was a span of 14 bases. Germline V lookup: CDR1 GTSNPN, CDR2 SVGIG (reference sequence). The CDR3 DNA follows: TGTGCCTGGCTACCTCAGGGCGCCTCCTACGAGCAGTACTTC. Translated: CAWLPQGASYEQYF.

The sample holds many counts of this clonotype. V is TRBV11-2 and J is TRBJ2-2; D uncertain. The CDR3 length is 14 residues. Germline V gives CDR1 SGHAT, CDR2 FQNNGV. Trimming cost V 5 bases and J 6 bases, with 13 bases left between them. The CDR3 loop is CASSQRAQSGELFF. The DNA of the CDR3 is TGTGCCAGCAGCCAACGGGCTCAGTCCGGGGAGCTGTTTTTT.

The chain combines TRBV19 with TRBJ1-1; D ambiguous. V was shortened by 3 bases and J by 4 bases, with 6 bases between the two germline ends. The V gene's germline CDR1 is LNHDA and CDR2 SQIVND (reference sequence). The CDR3 sequence is 12 residues long. CDR3 bases: TGTGCCAGTAGTATTCCCAGCACTGAAGCTTTCTTT. The encoded protein is CASSIPSTEAFF. The full variable domain, with the rest looked up from reference TRBV19 and TRBJ1-1, is DGGITQSPKYLFRKEGQNVTLSCEQNLNHDAMYWYRQDPGQGLRLIYYSQIVNDFQKGDIAEGYSVSREKKESFPLTVTSAQKNPTAFYLCASSIPSTEAFFGQGTRLTVV.

This rearrangement joins TRBV12-3 or TRBV12-4 to TRBJ2-5, with D perhaps being TRBD1 or TRBD2 (5 bases each). The CDR3 has 15 residues. The germline V and J ends were trimmed by 7 bases and 2 bases, with 17 bases remaining between them. The CDR3 DNA follows: TGTGCCAGCAATAAGGGACGGTTAGTTCAAGAGACCCAGTACTTC. Translated: CASNKGRLVQETQYF.